This is a list of T cell receptor beta chains from one sample in a study of cytomegalovirus exposure and HLA in healthy donors. Profiling relied on immunoSEQ multiplex PCR, and the TCRdb table lists in-frame clones only, not all of them. The data contain over 150,000 clones, about 69% of them singletons. The sample taken for sequencing was PBMCs. The receptors were gathered from a male donor in good health and CMV-seronegative. Each CDR3 is given with its conserved first and last residue. D genes are given only for firm matches. Size tells how often a clone was seen (once, few, many) or the class of an expanded clone, and some rows leave it out.

TRBV30	.	.	TRBJ1-1	TGTGCCTGGGGACACTCTTTGAACACTGAAGCTTTCTTT	CAWGHSLNTEAFF
TRBV10-3	TRBD2	.	TRBJ2-7	TGTGCCATCAGTGAGGCGCTAGGACTAGCGGGGGCCTACGAGCAGTACTTC	CAISEALGLAGAYEQYF
TRBV5-1	.	.	TRBJ1-2	TGCGCCAGCAGCTTTGGGGGGACCATTAATGGCTACACCTTC	CASSFGGTINGYTF
TRBV28	.	few	TRBJ2-7	TGTGCCAGCAGCCGCAGGGTTTCCTACGAGCAGTACTTC	CASSRRVSYEQYF
TRBV30	TRBD2	.	TRBJ2-1	TGTGCCTTGTTAGCGGGTATTGGCAATGAGCAGTTCTTC	CALLAGIGNEQFF
TRBV4-2	TRBD2	.	TRBJ2-3	TGTGCCAGCAGCCCCACTAGCGGGAGGGTCGGGGGCACAGATACGCAGTATTTT	CASSPTSGRVGGTDTQYF
TRBV4-2	.	.	TRBJ1-2	TGTGCCAGCAGCCAAGATATTCGTCAGGAGGAAGGCTATGGCTACACCTTC	CASSQDIRQEEGYGYTF
TRBV6-1	TRBD1	few	TRBJ2-5	TGTGCCAGCAGCCCTGGACAGGGGGGCGAGACCCAGTACTTC	CASSPGQGGETQYF
TRBV6-5	TRBD2	.	TRBJ2-1	TGTGCCAGCGGATCCGGGACTAGCGGGAGTAATGAGCAGTTCTTC	CASGSGTSGSNEQFF
TRBV19	TRBD1	.	TRBJ1-5	TGTGCCAGTAGTCCCAGGGGGTTGGCGAGCAATCAGCCCCAGCATTTT	CASSPRGLASNQPQHF
TRBV7-2	TRBD1	few	TRBJ1-2	TGTGCCAGCAGCCAGGGGGCGGACTTTAACTATGGCTACACCTTC	CASSQGADFNYGYTF
TRBV4-3	TRBD1	.	TRBJ1-3	TGCGCCAGCAGCCAGATCGCGACAGGGTTCGGAAACACCATATATTTT	CASSQIATGFGNTIYF
TRBV9	.	.	TRBJ1-3	TGTGCCAGCAGCGTAGAACGAGGGATCGGAAACACCATATATTTT	CASSVERGIGNTIYF
TRBV9	.	.	TRBJ1-5	TGTGCCAGCAGCGTAGGGGGGGGCAATCAGCCCCAGCATTTT	CASSVGGGNQPQHF
TRBV30	.	.	TRBJ1-5	TGTGCCTGGGCCCCTTTTAGACTATCGGACAGCAATCAGCCCCAGCATTTT	CAWAPFRLSDSNQPQHF
TRBV7-9	.	few	TRBJ2-5	TGTGCCAGCAGCGTACAAGAGACCCAGTACTTC	CASSVQETQYF
TRBV30	.	.	TRBJ1-6	TGTGCCTGGAGTGTAGGGGCGGAAACATATAATTCACCCCTCCACTTT	CAWSVGAETYNSPLHF
TRBV28	.	.	TRBJ2-3	TGTGCCAGCAGTTCCTCTCAGGGGCGCACAGATACGCAGTATTTT	CASSSSQGRTDTQYF
TRBV6-6	.	.	TRBJ2-3	TGTGCCAGCAGTGGAGCAGATACGCAGTATTTT	CASSGADTQYF
TRBV12-5	.	.	TRBJ2-3	TGTGCTAGTGGTTTGGGAAACTCCTGGACAGATACGCAGTATTTT	CASGLGNSWTDTQYF
TRBV28	.	.	TRBJ1-5	TGTGCCAGCAGCCTGGGGCAGGGAGGACAGCCCCAGCATTTT	CASSLGQGGQPQHF
TRBV28	.	.	TRBJ1-4	TGTGCCAGCAGGGCCTTTACAGGATCTAATGAAAAACTGTTTTTT	CASRAFTGSNEKLFF
TRBV6-1	.	.	TRBJ2-7	TGTGCCAGCAGTACAGGAGCTTTCTACGAGCAGTACTTC	CASSTGAFYEQYF
TRBV5-4	TRBD1	.	TRBJ2-7	TGTGCCAGCAGCTTGTTTGGGCCCTATCCAGGGACAGGGCGAAACGAGCAGTACTTC	CASSLFGPYPGTGRNEQYF
TRBV19	TRBD1	.	TRBJ2-5	TGTGCCAGTAGTCCGACGACAGGGGGGGGGCAGTACTTC	CASSPTTGGGQYF
TRBV28	.	.	TRBJ2-7	TGTGCCAGCAGCTTTAGCGTCCGCTACGAGCAGTACTTC	CASSFSVRYEQYF
TRBV6-5	TRBD1	.	TRBJ1-6	TGTGCCAGCAGTTACAGGACAGGGTTCGGTTCACCCCTCCACTTT	CASSYRTGFGSPLHF
TRBV9	TRBD1	.	TRBJ1-5	TGTGCCAGCAGCGTAACAGGGGCCAACAATCAGCCCCAGCATTTT	CASSVTGANNQPQHF
TRBV6-1	.	.	TRBJ2-1	TGTGCCAGCAGTGAAGCCCTAGCTTTCTCCTACAATGAGCAGTTCTTC	CASSEALAFSYNEQFF
TRBV28	.	.	TRBJ1-2	TGTGCCAGCAGTTCCCCCCAGGGGCTTAACTATGGCTACACCTTC	CASSSPQGLNYGYTF
TRBV30	TRBD1	.	TRBJ1-2	TGTGCCTGGAGTGTCGAGACAGGGAATGGCTACACCTTC	CAWSVETGNGYTF
TRBV6-6	TRBD1	.	TRBJ1-1	TGTGCCAGCAGTTGGACAGGAGGGGGTTACACTGAAGCTTTCTTT	CASSWTGGGYTEAFF
TRBV4-2	.	.	TRBJ2-7	TGTGCCAGCAGCCAGACCGGGAGCTCCTACGAGCAGTACTTC	CASSQTGSSYEQYF
TRBV27	.	.	TRBJ2-3	TGTGCCAGCAGTAGGTCAGGCCGCACAGATACGCAGTATTTT	CASSRSGRTDTQYF
TRBV7-9	TRBD1	.	TRBJ2-3	TGTGCCAGCAGTGACGACAGGGAAGGCGCAGATACGCAGTATTTT	CASSDDREGADTQYF
TRBV5-4	TRBD2	.	TRBJ2-1	TGTGCCAGCAGGCCCGGGACTAGCAGGTTTTACAATGAGCAGTTCTTC	CASRPGTSRFYNEQFF
TRBV6-5	TRBD1	.	TRBJ2-7	TGTGCCAGCAGTTACTCCCCGGGACAGACATCCTACGAGCAGTACTTC	CASSYSPGQTSYEQYF
TRBV7-7	.	.	TRBJ1-2	TGTGCCAGCAGCGGTCACAGCGGATCTAACTATGGCTACACCTTC	CASSGHSGSNYGYTF
TRBV4-3	.	few	TRBJ1-2	TGCGCCAGCAGCCAAGGACACGCTAACTATGGCTACACCTTC	CASSQGHANYGYTF
TRBV10-3	.	.	TRBJ2-7	TGTGCCATCAAAGACAGGAACGAGCAGTACTTC	CAIKDRNEQYF
TRBV6-5	.	.	TRBJ2-5	TGTGCCAGCAGTTACAGGCCGGGGGAGACCCAGTACTTC	CASSYRPGETQYF
TRBV7-8	.	.	TRBJ1-5	TGTGCCAGCAGCCCGACACCTAATCAGCCCCAGCATTTT	CASSPTPNQPQHF